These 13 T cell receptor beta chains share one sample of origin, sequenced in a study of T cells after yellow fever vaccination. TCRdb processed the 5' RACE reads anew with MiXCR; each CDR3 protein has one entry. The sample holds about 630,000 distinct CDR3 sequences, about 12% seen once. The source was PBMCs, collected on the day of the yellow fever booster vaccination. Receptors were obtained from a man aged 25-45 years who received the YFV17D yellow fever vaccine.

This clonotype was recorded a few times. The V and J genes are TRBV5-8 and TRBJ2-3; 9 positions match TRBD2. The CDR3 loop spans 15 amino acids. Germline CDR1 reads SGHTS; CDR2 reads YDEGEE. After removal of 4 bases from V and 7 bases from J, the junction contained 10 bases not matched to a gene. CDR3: CASSQRASGKNTQYF. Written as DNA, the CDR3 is TGTGCCAGCAGCCAGAGGGCTAGCGGGAAGAATACGCAGTATTTT.

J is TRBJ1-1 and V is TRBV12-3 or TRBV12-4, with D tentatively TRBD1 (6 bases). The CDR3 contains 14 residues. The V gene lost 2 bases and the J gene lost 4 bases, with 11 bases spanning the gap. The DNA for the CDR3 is TGTGCCAGCAGTTTAAGGGGGTATGGCACTGAAGCTTTCTTT. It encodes CASSLRGYGTEAFF.

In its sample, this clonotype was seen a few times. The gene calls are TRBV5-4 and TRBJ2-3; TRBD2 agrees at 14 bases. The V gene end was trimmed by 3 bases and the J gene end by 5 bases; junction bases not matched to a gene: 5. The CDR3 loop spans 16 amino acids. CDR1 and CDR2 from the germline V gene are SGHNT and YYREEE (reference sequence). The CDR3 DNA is TGTGCCAGCAGCTCCGAGGGACTAGCGGGGGTAGATACGCAGTATTTT. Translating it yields CASSSEGLAGVDTQYF.

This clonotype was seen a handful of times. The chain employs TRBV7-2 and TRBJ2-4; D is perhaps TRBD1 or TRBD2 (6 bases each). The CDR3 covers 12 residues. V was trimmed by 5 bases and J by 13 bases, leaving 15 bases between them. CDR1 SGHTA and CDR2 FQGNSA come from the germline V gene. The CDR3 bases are TGTGCCAGCAGCACAAACAGGGACTTCCAGTACTTC. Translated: CASSTNRDFQYF.

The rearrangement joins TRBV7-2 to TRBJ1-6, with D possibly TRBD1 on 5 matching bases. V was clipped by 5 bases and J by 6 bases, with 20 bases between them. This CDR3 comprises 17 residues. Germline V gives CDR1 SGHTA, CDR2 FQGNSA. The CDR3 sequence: CASSLRGGARGNSPLHF. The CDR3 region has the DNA TGTGCCAGCAGCCTGCGAGGAGGGGCCCGCGGTAATTCACCCCTCCACTTT.

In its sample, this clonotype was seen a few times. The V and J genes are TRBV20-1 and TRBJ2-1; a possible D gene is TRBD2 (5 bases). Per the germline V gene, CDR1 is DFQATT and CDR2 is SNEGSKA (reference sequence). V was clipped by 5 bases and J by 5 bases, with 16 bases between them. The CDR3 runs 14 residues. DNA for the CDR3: TGCAGTGCTCACCCTGGCGGGCTAAACAATGAGCAGTTCTTC. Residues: CSAHPGGLNNEQFF.

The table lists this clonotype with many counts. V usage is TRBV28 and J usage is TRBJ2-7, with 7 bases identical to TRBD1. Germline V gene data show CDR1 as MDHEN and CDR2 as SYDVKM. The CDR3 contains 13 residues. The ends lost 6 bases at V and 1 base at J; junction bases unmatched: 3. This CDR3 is CASSPGQSYEQYF. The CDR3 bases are TGTGCCAGCAGCCCGGGACAGTCCTACGAGCAGTACTTC.

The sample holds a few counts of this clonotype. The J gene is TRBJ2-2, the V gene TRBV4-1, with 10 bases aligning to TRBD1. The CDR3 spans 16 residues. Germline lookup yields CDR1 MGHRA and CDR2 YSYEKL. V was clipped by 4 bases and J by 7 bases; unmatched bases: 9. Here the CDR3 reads CASSLMDRGVSGELFF. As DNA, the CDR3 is TGCGCCAGCAGCCTGATGGACAGGGGGGTGAGCGGGGAGCTGTTTTTT.

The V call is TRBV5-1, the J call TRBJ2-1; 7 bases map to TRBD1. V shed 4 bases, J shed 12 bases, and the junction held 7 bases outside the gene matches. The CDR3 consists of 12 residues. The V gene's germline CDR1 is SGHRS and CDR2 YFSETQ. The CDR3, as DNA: TGCGCCAGCAGCCCCGACAGGGCAGGGCAGTTCTTC. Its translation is CASSPDRAGQFF.

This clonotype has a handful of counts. The CDR3 coding sequence is TGTGCCACCAGTGATTCCATCCTGCATGCGACCCAGTACTTC. Encoded protein: CATSDSILHATQYF. The V gene is TRBV24-1, the J gene TRBJ2-5; D gene uncertain. In germline, CDR1 is KGHDR, CDR2 SFDVKD. The CDR3 spans 14 residues. The ends were cut back, 2 bases at V and 7 bases at J, with 13 bases in the middle.

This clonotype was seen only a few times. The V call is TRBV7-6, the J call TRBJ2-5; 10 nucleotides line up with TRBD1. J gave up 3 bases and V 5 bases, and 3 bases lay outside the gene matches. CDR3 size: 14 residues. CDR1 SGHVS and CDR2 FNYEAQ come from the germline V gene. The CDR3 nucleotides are TGTGCCAGCAGCCCGACAGGGGGCAAAGAGACCCAGTACTTC. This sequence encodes CASSPTGGKETQYF.

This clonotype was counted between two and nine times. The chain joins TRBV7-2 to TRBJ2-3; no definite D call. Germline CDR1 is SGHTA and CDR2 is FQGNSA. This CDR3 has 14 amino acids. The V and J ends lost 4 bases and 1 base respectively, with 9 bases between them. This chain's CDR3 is CASSSLGGTDTQYF. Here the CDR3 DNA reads TGTGCCAGCAGCTCCCTTGGGGGCACAGATACGCAGTATTTT.

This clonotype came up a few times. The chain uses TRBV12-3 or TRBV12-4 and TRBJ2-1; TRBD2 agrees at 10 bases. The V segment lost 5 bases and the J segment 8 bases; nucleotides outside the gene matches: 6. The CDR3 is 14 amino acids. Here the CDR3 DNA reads TGTGCCAGCAGTCCTAGCGGGAGTAACGATGAGCAGTTCTTC. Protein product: CASSPSGSNDEQFF.